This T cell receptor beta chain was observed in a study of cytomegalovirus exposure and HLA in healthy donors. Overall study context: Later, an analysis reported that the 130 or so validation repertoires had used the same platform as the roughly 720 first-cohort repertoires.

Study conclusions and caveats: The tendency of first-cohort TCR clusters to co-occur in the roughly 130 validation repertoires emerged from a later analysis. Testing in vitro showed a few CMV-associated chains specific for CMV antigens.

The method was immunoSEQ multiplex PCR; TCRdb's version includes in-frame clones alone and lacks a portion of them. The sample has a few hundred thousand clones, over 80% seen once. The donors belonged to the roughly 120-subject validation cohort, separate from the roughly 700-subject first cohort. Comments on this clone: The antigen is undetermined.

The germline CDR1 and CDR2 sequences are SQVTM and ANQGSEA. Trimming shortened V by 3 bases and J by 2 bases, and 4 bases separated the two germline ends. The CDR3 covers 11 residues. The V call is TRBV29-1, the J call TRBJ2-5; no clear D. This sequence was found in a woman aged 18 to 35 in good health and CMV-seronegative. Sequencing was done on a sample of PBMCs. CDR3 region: CSVDSQETQYF. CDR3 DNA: TGCAGCGTTGACAGTCAAGAGACCCAGTACTTC.